This entry concerns a single T cell receptor beta chain. The data were taken from a study of blood T cell repertoires in COVID-19. Study-wide background: The origin of the acute and convalescent COVID-19 samples was the United States, Italy and Spain.

Germline V gene lookup returns CDR1 MNHEY and CDR2 SVGAGI. CDR3 size: 15 residues. V lost 6 bases, J lost 1 base, and 7 bases stayed unmatched. Assay used: immunoSEQ multiplex PCR; TCRdb lists only in-frame clones, some missing. The table shows over 100,000 clones, with 75% to 90% occurring only once. The rearrangement joins TRBV6-5 to TRBJ2-3; 7 nucleotides match TRBD1. The sample consisted of peripheral blood. This receptor was identified in a man aged 60-69 years with COVID-19, enrolled during active disease. As DNA, the CDR3 is TGTGCCAGCAGGACAGGGTACCCTGGCACAGATACGCAGTATTTT. Its translation: CASRTGYPGTDTQYF.